These 20 T cell receptor beta chains originate from one sample sequenced in a study of graft-versus-host responses after intestinal transplantation. Antigens for these TCRs are unknown. Using immunoSEQ multiplex PCR, the repertoire was profiled, and TCRdb retains in-frame clones only, with some absent. This sample has more than 90,000 clones, with 85% to 95% found just once. The sample was unstimulated CD4+ T cells sorted from spleen or lymph node cells, taken before transplant. These receptors all stem from a human donor who was the organ donor for an intestinal transplant.

This chain joins TRBV11-1 and TRBJ2-7, with TRBD1 matching 7 bases. This CDR3 is built from 14 residues. V lost 3 bases, J lost 2 bases, and 4 bases stayed unmatched. From germline, CDR1 is SGHAT and CDR2 FQDESV (reference sequence). This chain's CDR3 is CASSFDRAAYEQYF. DNA of the CDR3: TGTGCCAGCAGCTTCGACAGGGCCGCCTACGAGCAGTACTTC. Using reference TRBV11-1 and TRBJ2-7 for the parts outside the CDR3, the full variable domain is EAEVAQSPRYKITEKSQAVAFWCDPISGHATLYWYRQILGQGPELLVQFQDESVVDDSQLPKDRFSAERLKGVDSTLKIQPAELGDSAMYLCASSFDRAAYEQYFGPGTRLTVT.

The genes are TRBV6-6 and TRBJ2-2, with 7 positions matching TRBD1. This CDR3 is built from 15 residues. V lost 0 bases, J lost 7 bases, and 5 bases stayed unmatched. Germline V gene lookup returns CDR1 MNHNY and CDR2 SVGAGI (reference sequence). In DNA form, the CDR3 reads TGTGCCAGCAGTTACTCGGGACAGTTTTACGGGGAGCTGTTTTTT. It yields the protein CASSYSGQFYGELFF.

This clone was picked up one time. This chain joins TRBV11-2 and TRBJ1-1; the match to TRBD1 covers 7 bases. Trimming at V came to 6 bases and at J to 8 bases, leaving 3 bases not matched to a gene. The germline V gene has CDR1 SGHAT and CDR2 FQNNGV. This CDR3 region has 11 residues. CDR3 DNA: TGTGCCAGCAGGAGGGGGCCGGAAGCTTTCTTT. It specifies CASRRGPEAFF.

This clone was seen a handful of times. The chain joins TRBV2 to TRBJ2-7; D not resolved. The CDR3 is 12 residues long. The V gene lost 6 bases and the J gene lost 0 bases, with 6 bases spanning the gap. CDR1 is SNHLY, CDR2 FYNNEI, per germline. The DNA for the CDR3 is TGTGCCAGCAGCGTAAGCTCCTACGAGCAGTACTTC. It encodes CASSVSSYEQYF.

The chain carries TRBV28 and TRBJ1-2; D not resolved. Deletions cut 2 bases from V and 13 bases from J, with 8 bases between. Germline lookup yields CDR1 MDHEN and CDR2 SYDVKM. The CDR3 consists of 10 residues. The CDR3 bases are TGTGCCAGCAGTTTAGATGGAACCACCTTC. Translating it yields CASSLDGTTF.

This chain uses TRBV29-1 with TRBJ2-7, with TRBD2 identical over 11 bases. Germline V gene sequence: CDR1 SQVTM, CDR2 ANQGSEA. The CDR3 loop spans 13 amino acids. V dropped 6 bases and J dropped 6; count of bases not matched to a gene: 7. The CDR3: CSVRLAGPPEQYF. CDR3 nucleotides: TGCAGCGTGCGACTAGCGGGGCCCCCCGAGCAGTACTTC.

CDR3: CASSPGQGAPEKLFF. The CDR3, as DNA: TGTGCCAGCAGCCCGGGACAGGGCGCTCCTGAAAAACTGTTTTTT. J is TRBJ1-4 and V is TRBV5-6; 9 nucleotides agree with TRBD1. Looked up from germline, CDR1 is SGHDT and CDR2 is YYEEEE. V shed 4 bases, J shed 7 bases, and the junction held 8 bases outside the gene matches. There are 15 residues in the CDR3.

This clone occurred a few times. One end of the junction is discordant with germline, which a read error may explain. The chain has TRBV29-1 and TRBJ2-5; 8 bases agree with TRBD1. Per the germline V gene, CDR1 is SQVTM and CDR2 is ANQGSEA. The CDR3 loop spans 11 amino acids. The CDR3 bases are TGCAGCGTTGACCCCGGACAGGGCATAGACTTC. This translates into CSVDPGQGIDF.

This clone appeared a single time. The genes are TRBV6-1 and TRBJ2-3, with TRBD1 identical over 9 bases. CDR1 is MNHNS and CDR2 is SASEGT in the germline V gene. Unmatched junction bases numbered 3, after V lost 6 bases and J lost 2 bases. The CDR3 contains 14 residues. CDR3 nucleotide sequence: TGTGCCAGCAGCCGGGACAGGGACACAGATACGCAGTATTTT. This translates into CASSRDRDTDTQYF.

The chain combines TRBV2 with TRBJ1-1, with 11 bases that match TRBD1. CDR3 length equals 14 residues. Germline loops: CDR1 SNHLY, CDR2 FYNNEI. The ends lost 5 bases at V and 3 bases at J; junction bases unmatched: 2. The CDR3 region has the DNA TGTGCCAGCAGTCGGGACAGGGGGGACACTGAAGCTTTCTTT. This gives the protein CASSRDRGDTEAFF.

V and J are TRBV28 and TRBJ2-1; 11 positions match TRBD1. With V trimmed by 6 bases and J by 10 bases, 5 bases remained unmatched. This CDR3 is built from 13 residues. The germline V gene has CDR1 MDHEN and CDR2 SYDVKM. The CDR3: CASRDRGRREQFF. CDR3 DNA sequence: TGTGCCAGCAGGGACAGGGGGCGCCGGGAGCAGTTCTTC.

The J gene is TRBJ2-2, the V gene TRBV5-1; the D gene is possibly TRBD2 (6 bases). Per the germline V gene, CDR1 is SGHRS and CDR2 is YFSETQ. This CDR3 has 13 residues. V was shortened by 6 bases and J by 10 bases, with 16 bases between the two germline ends. The CDR3 is CASKGGPQEELFF. CDR3 bases: TGCGCCAGCAAGGGAGGCCCCCAGGAGGAGCTGTTTTTT. The whole variable domain, filled in from reference TRBV5-1 and TRBJ2-2, reads KAGVTQTPRYLIKTRGQQVTLSCSPISGHRSVSWYQQTPGQGLQFLFEYFSETQRNKGNFPGRFSGRQFSNSRSEMNVSTLELGDSALYLCASKGGPQEELFFGEGSRLTVL.

The chain links TRBV7-9 to TRBJ2-3; D ambiguous. The V end was cut by 3 bases, the J end by 2 bases, with 3 bases between. The CDR3 sequence is 12 residues long. The germline CDR1 and CDR2 sequences are SEHNR and FQNEAQ (reference sequence). CDR3: CASSFDTDTQYF. DNA for the CDR3: TGTGCCAGCAGCTTCGACACAGATACGCAGTATTTT.

This clone was found once. V usage is TRBV19 and J usage is TRBJ1-5, with D tentatively TRBD1 (5 bases). The CDR3 is 16 amino acids. The ends were cut back, 5 bases at V and 0 bases at J, with 14 bases in the middle. Per germline, CDR1 LNHDA and CDR2 SQIVND (reference sequence). The CDR3 DNA reads TGTGCCAGTAGTGCCATAAGGGGATTTAGCAATCAGCCCCAGCATTTT. This gives the protein CASSAIRGFSNQPQHF.

The rearrangement joins TRBV6-5 to TRBJ1-2, with no clear D. Germline-derived CDR1 and CDR2 are MNHEY and SVGAGI. V was clipped by 0 bases and J by 2 bases, with 10 bases between them. CDR3 length: 15 amino acids. CDR3 nucleotides: TGTGCCAGCAGTTACTCGGACGAAGGGAACTATGGCTACACCTTC. Amino acids: CASSYSDEGNYGYTF.

The J gene is TRBJ2-2, the V gene TRBV9, with a tentative D call TRBD2 (6 bases). The CDR3 covers 16 residues. CDR1 is SGDLS, CDR2 YYNGEE, per germline. The V gene lost 0 bases and the J gene lost 2 bases, with 11 bases spanning the gap. This CDR3 reads CASSVAGTANTGELFF. CDR3 DNA: TGTGCCAGCAGCGTAGCGGGGACTGCCAACACCGGGGAGCTGTTTTTT. Variable domain in full (rest from reference TRBV9 and TRBJ2-2): DSGVTQTPKHLITATGQRVTLRCSPRSGDLSVYWYQQSLDQGLQFLIQYYNGEERAKGNILERFSAQQFPDLHSELNLSSLELGDSALYFCASSVAGTANTGELFFGEGSRLTVL.

This chain joins TRBV18 and TRBJ2-3, with a tentative D call TRBD2 (6 bases). The CDR3 length is 16 residues. Trimming stripped 8 bases from V and 4 bases from J, with 22 bases between. Per the germline V gene, CDR1 is KGHSH and CDR2 is LQKENI. Here the CDR3 DNA reads TGTGCCAGCACTGCCACCATCGGGAGATGGGCAGATACGCAGTATTTT. It translates to CASTATIGRWADTQYF.

The CDR3 sequence: CASRPPAGDGYTF. CDR3 nucleotides: TGTGCCAGCAGGCCACCGGCAGGGGATGGCTACACCTTC. The chain has TRBV6-6 and TRBJ1-2, with a weak D call TRBD1 (6 bases). The CDR3 extends over 13 amino acids. V was pared by 6 bases and J by 6 bases, with 14 bases between. CDR1 MNHNY and CDR2 SVGAGI come from the germline V gene (reference sequence).

The chain carries TRBV7-9 and TRBJ2-1; 14 positions match TRBD2. CDR1 is SEHNR and CDR2 is FQNEAQ in the germline V gene (reference sequence). The CDR3 is 15 amino acids. V lost 4 bases and J lost 6; bases outside the gene matches: 2. As DNA, the CDR3 is TGTGCCAGCAGCTGGGGACTAGCGGGAGTCAATGAGCAGTTCTTC. Translating it yields CASSWGLAGVNEQFF.

Here the CDR3 reads CASSLSRENIQYF. The CDR3 nucleotides read TGTGCCAGCAGTTTATCCAGGGAAAACATTCAGTACTTC. This chain connects TRBV27 to TRBJ2-4; D might be TRBD1 (5 bases). The germline V and J ends were trimmed by 0 bases and 5 bases, with 5 bases remaining between them. The CDR3 loop spans 13 amino acids. Germline V gives CDR1 MNHEY, CDR2 SMNVEV (reference sequence).